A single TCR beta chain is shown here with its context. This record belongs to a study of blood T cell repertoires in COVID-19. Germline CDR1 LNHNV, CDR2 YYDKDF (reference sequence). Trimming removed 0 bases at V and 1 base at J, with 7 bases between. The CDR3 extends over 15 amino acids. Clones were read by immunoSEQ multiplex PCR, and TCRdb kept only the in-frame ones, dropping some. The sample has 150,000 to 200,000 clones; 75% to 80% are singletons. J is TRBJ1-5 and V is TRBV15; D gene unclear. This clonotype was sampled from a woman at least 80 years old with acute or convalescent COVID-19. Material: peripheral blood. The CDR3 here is CATSRDRGSNQPQHF. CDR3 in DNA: TGTGCCACCAGCAGAGATCGAGGCAGCAATCAGCCCCAGCATTTT. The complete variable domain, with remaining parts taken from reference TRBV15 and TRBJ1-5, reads DAMVIQNPRYQVTQFGKPVTLSCSQTLNHNVMYWYQQKSSQAPKLLFHYYDKDFNNEADTPDNFQSRRPNTSFCFLDIRSPGLGDTAMYLCATSRDRGSNQPQHFGDGTRLSIL.